Listed below are T cell receptor beta chains from one sample, sequenced in a study of a mutant IDH1 vaccine in newly diagnosed glioma. The protocol was immunoSEQ multiplex PCR, while the TCRdb copy is restricted to in-frame clones and leaves out a portion. The sample consists of approximately 60,000 clones, roughly 74% of them appearing once. Their recognized antigens are unknown. Sequencing used PBMCs, obtained from a glioma patient whose treatment included an IDH1 peptide vaccine. The origin of the receptors is a man aged 50 to 60 with glioma. Each CDR3 is given with its conserved first and last residue. A D gene is named only where the DNA matches it firmly.

CDR3aa: CASSSGPGGNEQYF
len: 14
d_gene: TRBD1
j_gene: TRBJ2-7
v_gene: TRBV18

CDR3aa: CASSAPGLNTEAFF
len: 14
d_gene: -
j_gene: TRBJ1-1
v_gene: TRBV2

CDR3aa: CASSLRGENIQYF
len: 13
d_gene: -
j_gene: TRBJ2-4
v_gene: TRBV5-6

CDR3aa: CAISANTGGKETQYF
len: 15
d_gene: TRBD1
j_gene: TRBJ2-5
v_gene: TRBV10-3

CDR3aa: CASSSTQGAGELFF
len: 14
d_gene: TRBD1
j_gene: TRBJ2-2
v_gene: TRBV13

CDR3aa: CASSLEKGGYYGYTF
len: 15
d_gene: -
j_gene: TRBJ1-2
v_gene: TRBV7-2

CDR3aa: CASSPLQGNYGYTF
len: 14
d_gene: -
j_gene: TRBJ1-2
v_gene: TRBV7-7

CDR3aa: CASSPPNRGGDTQYF
len: 15
d_gene: -
j_gene: TRBJ2-3
v_gene: TRBV18

CDR3aa: CASSPQGSSYNSPLHF
len: 16
d_gene: -
j_gene: TRBJ1-6
v_gene: TRBV5-1

CDR3aa: CASSPGTGGEKLFF
len: 14
d_gene: TRBD1
j_gene: TRBJ1-4
v_gene: TRBV2

CDR3aa: CASSYGQPYEQYF
len: 13
d_gene: -
j_gene: TRBJ2-7
v_gene: TRBV7-6

CDR3aa: CASSPAGFTSLHF
len: 13
d_gene: -
j_gene: TRBJ1-6
v_gene: TRBV7-8

CDR3aa: CASSPPKATGTETF
len: 14
d_gene: -
j_gene: TRBJ1-2
v_gene: TRBV28

CDR3aa: CASSPGTPYQPQHF
len: 14
d_gene: -
j_gene: TRBJ1-5
v_gene: TRBV27